These 24 T cell receptor beta chains were sequenced from one sample in a study of blood T cell repertoires in COVID-19. Assay: immunoSEQ multiplex PCR; the TCRdb copy retains only in-frame clones and omits some. The sample yields around 95,000 clones, approximately 91% seen once. The sample was peripheral blood. The receptors come from a man between 50 and 59 years old with active COVID-19.

V is TRBV9 and J is TRBJ2-5; possibly TRBD2 for D (6 bases). V lost 0 bases, J lost 5 bases, and 11 bases lay in between. Germline V gene sequence: CDR1 SGDLS, CDR2 YYNGEE. The CDR3 consists of 14 residues. Here the CDR3 DNA reads TGTGCCAGCAGCGTAGTCGGGGGAGGTGAGACCCAGTACTTC. Translation gives CASSVVGGGETQYF. The complete variable domain, with remaining parts taken from reference TRBV9 and TRBJ2-5, reads DSGVTQTPKHLITATGQRVTLRCSPRSGDLSVYWYQQSLDQGLQFLIQYYNGEERAKGNILERFSAQQFPDLHSELNLSSLELGDSALYFCASSVVGGGETQYFGPGTRLLVL.

This chain connects TRBV7-2 to TRBJ2-3; 7 bases map to TRBD2. CDR3 length equals 17 residues. Per the germline V gene, CDR1 is SGHTA and CDR2 is FQGNSA. Trimming removed 3 bases from V and 0 bases from J; junction bases left unmatched: 9. This chain's CDR3 is CASSLASGIPSTDTQYF. In DNA, the CDR3 is TGTGCCAGCAGCTTGGCTAGCGGAATTCCTAGCACAGATACGCAGTATTTT. The full variable domain, its missing parts supplied by reference TRBV7-2 and TRBJ2-3, is GAGVSQSPSNKVTEKGKDVELRCDPISGHTALYWYRQSLGQGLEFLIYFQGNSAPDKSGLPSDRFSAERTGGSVSTLTIQRTQQEDSAVYLCASSLASGIPSTDTQYFGPGTRLTVL.

In DNA form, the CDR3 reads TGTGCCAGCAGTTACGCCGGGAGCAATCAGCCCCAGCATTTT. This codes for CASSYAGSNQPQHF. The chain links TRBV6-5 to TRBJ1-5; D ambiguous. The CDR3 covers 14 residues. Germline-derived CDR1 and CDR2 are MNHEY and SVGAGI. V was cut by 2 bases and J by 1 base, with 6 bases left in between.

This chain uses TRBV29-1 with TRBJ2-1, with TRBD1 matching 8 bases. Germline V gene sequence: CDR1 SQVTM, CDR2 ANQGSEA. V dropped 0 bases and J dropped 5; count of bases not matched to a gene: 9. This CDR3 has 16 amino acids. In nucleotides, the CDR3 is TGCAGCGTTGAAGATCGGATTCAGGGGGCGCACAATGAGCAGTTCTTC. Its protein product is CSVEDRIQGAHNEQFF.

This chain connects TRBV6-5 to TRBJ1-3; 8 bases map to TRBD1. The CDR3 has 16 residues. With 0 bases clipped from V and 2 bases from J, the junction kept 3 bases outside the gene matches. Germline CDR1 is MNHEY and CDR2 is SVGAGI. The CDR3 region is CASSYSETGAGNTIYF. The DNA for the CDR3 is TGTGCCAGCAGTTACTCCGAGACAGGGGCTGGAAACACCATATATTTT.

The J gene is TRBJ2-1, the V gene TRBV5-1; no clear D. Germline CDR1 is SGHRS and CDR2 is YFSETQ. Deletions cut 0 bases from V and 4 bases from J, with 5 bases between. The CDR3 totals 13 residues. CDR3 protein: CASSLDTYNEQFF. The CDR3 DNA follows: TGCGCCAGCAGCTTGGACACATACAATGAGCAGTTCTTC. Looking up the rest from reference TRBV5-1 and TRBJ2-1 gives the full variable domain: KAGVTQTPRYLIKTRGQQVTLSCSPISGHRSVSWYQQTPGQGLQFLFEYFSETQRNKGNFPGRFSGRQFSNSRSEMNVSTLELGDSALYLCASSLDTYNEQFFGPGTRLTVL.

V is TRBV5-1 and J is TRBJ1-1, with unresolved D. The CDR3 consists of 16 residues. Germline V lookup: CDR1 SGHRS, CDR2 YFSETQ. Trimming cost V 0 bases and J 5 bases, with 17 bases left between them. The CDR3 region is CASSLGGGVMTTEAFF. Written as DNA, the CDR3 is TGCGCCAGCAGCTTGGGTGGCGGGGTCATGACGACTGAAGCTTTCTTT.

This chain connects TRBV14 to TRBJ2-3, with TRBD1 matching over 7 bases. The CDR3 runs to 15 residues. Trimming at V came to 0 bases and at J to 1 base, leaving 1 base not matched to a gene. Germline lookup yields CDR1 SGHDN and CDR2 FVKESK. CDR3 sequence: CASSQERGRTDTQYF. The CDR3 DNA sequence: TGTGCCAGCAGCCAAGAGAGGGGGCGCACAGATACGCAGTATTTT.

The chain is built from TRBV11-2 and TRBJ2-7; D remains ambiguous. Germline assignment: CDR1 SGHAT and CDR2 FQNNGV. This CDR3 has 14 residues. The V and J ends lost 5 bases and 1 base respectively, with 12 bases between them. The CDR3 loop is CASSPRLDSYEQYF. The CDR3 DNA follows: TGTGCCAGCAGCCCCCGGTTAGATTCCTACGAGCAGTACTTC.

The V gene is TRBV4-1, the J gene TRBJ2-7; 7 bases line up with TRBD1. This CDR3 spans 15 amino acids. The junction had 9 bases not matched to a gene; V was cut back by 4 bases and J by 3 bases. In germline, CDR1 is MGHRA, CDR2 YSYEKL. The CDR3 DNA reads as TGCGCCAGCAGCCGCGGTGAGACAGGGTTCTACGAGCAGTACTTC. Translating it yields CASSRGETGFYEQYF.

The rearrangement joins TRBV10-3 to TRBJ2-7; 14 nucleotides align to TRBD2. CDR3 length: 16 amino acids. In germline, CDR1 is ENHRY, CDR2 SYGVKD. V gave up 3 bases and J gave up 5 bases; unmatched junction bases: 6. The CDR3 DNA reads as TGTGCCATCAGTGACCCGGGACTAGCGGGGGAGAACGAGCAGTACTTC. This translates into CAISDPGLAGENEQYF.

The rearrangement joins TRBV5-1 to TRBJ2-3, with D tentatively TRBD2 (7 bases). The V end was cut by 4 bases, the J end by 6 bases, with 21 bases between. The CDR3 runs to 16 residues. CDR1 and CDR2 from the germline V gene are SGHRS and YFSETQ. The CDR3 sequence is CASSPEGGGLADTQYF. CDR3 DNA sequence: TGCGCCAGCAGCCCCGAGGGGGGGGGCCTAGCCGATACGCAGTATTTT.

The CDR3 here is CASSEAGDSYNEQFF. Here the CDR3 DNA reads TGTGCCAGCAGTGAAGCGGGAGATTCCTACAATGAGCAGTTCTTC. J is TRBJ2-1 and V is TRBV6-1; maybe TRBD2 (5 bases). The V end was cut by 0 bases, the J end by 1 base, with 7 bases between. Germline CDR1 is MNHNS and CDR2 is SASEGT. The CDR3 is 15 residues long.

The chain uses TRBV10-3 and TRBJ1-1; D is perhaps TRBD1 (6 bases). This CDR3 region has 16 residues. Germline-derived CDR1 and CDR2 are ENHRY and SYGVKD. V gave up 0 bases and J gave up 4 bases, with 15 bases separating them. The CDR3 DNA follows: TGTGCCATCAGTGAGTCGGCAGGACAGTTGGGCACTGAAGCTTTCTTT. This gives the protein CAISESAGQLGTEAFF.

V is TRBV24-1 and J is TRBJ2-3; D gene ambiguous. The CDR3 totals 14 residues. The V end was cut by 0 bases, the J end by 1 base, with 4 bases between. The germline CDR1 and CDR2 sequences are KGHDR and SFDVKD. This CDR3 reads CATSDLGRTDTQYF. The CDR3, as DNA: TGTGCCACCAGTGATTTGGGGCGCACAGATACGCAGTATTTT.

Details on this clone: Other DNA sequences of this sample code for an identical CDR3. J is TRBJ2-3 and V is TRBV7-9; D perhaps matches TRBD2 (6 bases). CDR1 SEHNR and CDR2 FQNEAQ come from the germline V gene (reference sequence). The V and J ends lost 3 bases and 0 bases respectively, with 7 bases between them. The CDR3 totals 14 residues. The CDR3 nucleotides are TGTGCCAGCAGCTTGGAGGGGAGCACAGATACGCAGTATTTT. The encoded protein is CASSLEGSTDTQYF.

Remarks on this clone: Other DNA sequences in this sample translate to the same CDR3. The chain uses TRBV9 and TRBJ2-1; TRBD2 agrees at 10 bases. Germline V gene data show CDR1 as SGDLS and CDR2 as YYNGEE. The CDR3 has 15 amino acids. The V and J ends lost 1 base and 3 bases, in that order; junction bases with no gene match: 1. CDR3 in DNA: TGTGCCAGCAGCGTATCTAGCGGGGGCTACAATGAGCAGTTCTTC. Its protein product is CASSVSSGGYNEQFF.

The gene calls are TRBV12-5 and TRBJ1-4; D unclear. V lost 2 bases to trimming and J lost 8 bases, with 9 bases between them. This CDR3 spans 13 amino acids. Germline CDR1 and CDR2: LGHNT and FRNRAP. CDR3 sequence reads: CASGLSPREKLFF. As DNA, the CDR3 is TGTGCTAGTGGTTTGTCTCCGAGAGAAAAACTGTTTTTT.

This clone occurred once. The rearrangement links TRBV5-1 to TRBJ2-3, with D tentatively TRBD2 (6 bases). CDR1 SGHRS and CDR2 YFSETQ come from the germline V gene. V was trimmed by 4 bases and J by 5 bases, leaving 11 bases between them. The CDR3 has 13 amino acids. CDR3 region: CASSPGLQDTQYF. Written as DNA, the CDR3 is TGCGCCAGCAGCCCGGGACTTCAAGATACGCAGTATTTT.

This clone was counted a single time. V usage is TRBV10-3 and J usage is TRBJ2-2; 10 positions agree with TRBD2. Trimming removed 5 bases from V and 4 bases from J; junction bases left unmatched: 4. The germline CDR1 and CDR2 sequences are ENHRY and SYGVKD. The CDR3 contains 15 residues. The CDR3 sequence: CAISSLAGVTGELFF. The CDR3 region has the DNA TGTGCCATCAGTTCCCTAGCGGGAGTCACCGGGGAGCTGTTTTTT.

The chain is built from TRBV19 and TRBJ2-1; D possibly corresponds to TRBD2 (7 bases). Germline CDR1 and CDR2: LNHDA and SQIVND (reference sequence). This CDR3 is 15 amino acids long. Trimming stripped 3 bases from V and 4 bases from J, with 13 bases between. The CDR3, as DNA: TGTGCCAGTAGTATGGGGCGGGGGCAATACAATGAGCAGTTCTTC. Protein: CASSMGRGQYNEQFF.

The chain combines TRBV15 with TRBJ2-5; 7 bases are a match to TRBD1. Germline CDR1 reads LNHNV; CDR2 reads YYDKDF (reference sequence). Trimming cost V 3 bases and J 2 bases; bases outside gene matches: 3. This CDR3 has 14 residues. In nucleotides, the CDR3 is TGTGCCACCAGCAGTAGACAGGGACAAGAGACCCAGTACTTC. Its translation is CATSSRQGQETQYF.

This clone has only one observation. The rearrangement joins TRBV11-1 to TRBJ2-4; 7 nucleotides match TRBD1. The CDR3 is 12 residues long. The ends lost 5 bases at V and 7 bases at J; junction bases unmatched: 2. Germline CDR1 and CDR2: SGHAT and FQDESV (reference sequence). CDR3 protein: CASSQGQNIQYF. The CDR3 DNA reads TGTGCCAGCAGCCAGGGACAGAACATTCAGTACTTC.

This rearrangement joins TRBV18 to TRBJ2-7, with TRBD1 matching 12 bases. Trimming cost V 5 bases and J 7 bases; bases outside gene matches: 12. The V gene's germline CDR1 is KGHSH and CDR2 LQKENI. The CDR3 runs 16 residues. The CDR3: CASSFRPGQGAQEQYF. The CDR3 nucleotides are TGTGCCAGCTCATTTAGACCGGGACAGGGGGCGCAAGAGCAGTACTTC.